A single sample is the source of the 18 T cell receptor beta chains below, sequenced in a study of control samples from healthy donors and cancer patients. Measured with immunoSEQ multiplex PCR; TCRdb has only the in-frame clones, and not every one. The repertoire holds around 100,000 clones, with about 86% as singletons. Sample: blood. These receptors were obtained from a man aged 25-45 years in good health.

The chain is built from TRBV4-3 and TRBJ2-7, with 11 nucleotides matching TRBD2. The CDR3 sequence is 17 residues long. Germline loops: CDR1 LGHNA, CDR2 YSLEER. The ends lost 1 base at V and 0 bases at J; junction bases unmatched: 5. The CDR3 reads CASSQASTSGSSYEQYF. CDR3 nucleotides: TGCGCCAGCAGCCAAGCCTCAACTAGCGGGAGCTCCTACGAGCAGTACTTC.

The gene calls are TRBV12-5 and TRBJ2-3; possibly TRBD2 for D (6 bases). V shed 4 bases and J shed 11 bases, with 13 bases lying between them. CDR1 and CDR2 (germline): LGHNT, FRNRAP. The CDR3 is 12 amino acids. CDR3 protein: CASGSDFGGQYF. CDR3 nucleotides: TGTGCTAGTGGTTCGGACTTCGGGGGGCAGTATTTT.

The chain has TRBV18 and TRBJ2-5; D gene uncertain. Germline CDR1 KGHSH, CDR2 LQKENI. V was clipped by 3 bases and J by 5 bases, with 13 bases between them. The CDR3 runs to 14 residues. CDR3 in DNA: TGTGCCAGCTCACCCCACCCAAAGGTGGAGACCCAGTACTTC. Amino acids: CASSPHPKVETQYF.

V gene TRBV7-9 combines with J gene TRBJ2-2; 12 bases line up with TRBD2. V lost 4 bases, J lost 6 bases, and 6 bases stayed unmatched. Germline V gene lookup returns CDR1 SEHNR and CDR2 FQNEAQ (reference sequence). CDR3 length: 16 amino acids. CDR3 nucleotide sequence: TGTGCCAGCAGCTACCGACTAGCGGGAGAGGCCGGGGAGCTGTTTTTT. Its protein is CASSYRLAGEAGELFF.

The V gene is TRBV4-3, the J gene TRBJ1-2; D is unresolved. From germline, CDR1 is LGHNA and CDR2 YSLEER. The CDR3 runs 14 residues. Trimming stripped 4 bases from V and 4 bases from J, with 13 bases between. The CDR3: CASSRGPTAYGYTF. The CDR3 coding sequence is TGCGCCAGCAGCCGAGGACCCACCGCCTATGGCTACACCTTC.

CDR3 loop: CASSYSQVLVQETQYF. In DNA form, the CDR3 reads TGTGCCAGCAGTTATTCTCAAGTGTTAGTTCAAGAGACCCAGTACTTC. The rearrangement joins TRBV6-5 to TRBJ2-5; D ambiguous. The CDR3 extends over 16 amino acids. Germline CDR1 reads MNHEY; CDR2 reads SVGAGI. Trimming pared 3 bases from V and 2 bases from J, leaving 16 bases between.

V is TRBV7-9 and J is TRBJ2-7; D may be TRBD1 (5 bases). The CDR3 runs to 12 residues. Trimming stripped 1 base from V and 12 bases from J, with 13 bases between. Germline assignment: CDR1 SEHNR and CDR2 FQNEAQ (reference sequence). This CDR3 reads CASSLGVRAMYF. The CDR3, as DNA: TGTGCCAGCAGCTTAGGCGTCAGGGCTATGTACTTC.

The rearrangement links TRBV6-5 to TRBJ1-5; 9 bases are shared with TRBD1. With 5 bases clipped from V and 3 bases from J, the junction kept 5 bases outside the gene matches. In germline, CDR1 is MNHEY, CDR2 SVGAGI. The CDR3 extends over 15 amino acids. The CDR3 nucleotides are TGTGCCAGCAGTCCAGGGACAGGGATCAATCAGCCCCAGCATTTT. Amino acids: CASSPGTGINQPQHF.

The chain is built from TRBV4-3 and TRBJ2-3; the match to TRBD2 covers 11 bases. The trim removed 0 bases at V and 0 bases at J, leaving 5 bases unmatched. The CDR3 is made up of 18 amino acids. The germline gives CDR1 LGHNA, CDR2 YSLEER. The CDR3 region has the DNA TGCGCCAGCAGCCAAGAAGGAGGACTAGCGGGTAGCACAGATACGCAGTATTTT. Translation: CASSQEGGLAGSTDTQYF.

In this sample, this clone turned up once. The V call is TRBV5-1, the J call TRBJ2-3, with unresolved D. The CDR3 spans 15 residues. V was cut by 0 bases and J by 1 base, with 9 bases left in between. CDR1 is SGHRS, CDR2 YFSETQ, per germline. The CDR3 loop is CASSLVSLGTDTQYF. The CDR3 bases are TGCGCCAGCAGCTTGGTTTCGCTAGGCACAGATACGCAGTATTTT.

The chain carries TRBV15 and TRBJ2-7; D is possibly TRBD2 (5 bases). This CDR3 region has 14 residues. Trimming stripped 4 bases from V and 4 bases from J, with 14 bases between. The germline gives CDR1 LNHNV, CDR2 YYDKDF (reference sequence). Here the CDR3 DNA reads TGTGCCACCAGCATCACCAATGGCGGGTACGAGCAGTACTTC. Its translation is CATSITNGGYEQYF.

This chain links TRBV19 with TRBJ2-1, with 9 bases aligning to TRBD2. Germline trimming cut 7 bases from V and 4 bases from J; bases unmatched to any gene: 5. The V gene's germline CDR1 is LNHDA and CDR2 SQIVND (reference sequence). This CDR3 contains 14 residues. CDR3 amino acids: CASKVAGAYNEQFF. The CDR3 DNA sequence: TGTGCCAGTAAAGTAGCGGGGGCTTACAATGAGCAGTTCTTC.

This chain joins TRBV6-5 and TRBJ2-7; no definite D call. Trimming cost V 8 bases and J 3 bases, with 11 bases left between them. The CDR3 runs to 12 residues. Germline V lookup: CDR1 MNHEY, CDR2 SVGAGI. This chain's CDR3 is CASRTDRYEQYF. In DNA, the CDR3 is TGTGCCAGCCGGACGGATCGCTACGAGCAGTACTTC.

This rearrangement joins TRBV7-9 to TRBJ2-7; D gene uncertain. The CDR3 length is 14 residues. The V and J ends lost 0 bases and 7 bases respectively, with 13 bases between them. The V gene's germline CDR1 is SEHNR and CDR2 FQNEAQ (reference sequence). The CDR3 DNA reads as TGTGCCAGCAGCTTAGCATCCCAGGCTAAGGAGCAGTACTTC. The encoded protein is CASSLASQAKEQYF.

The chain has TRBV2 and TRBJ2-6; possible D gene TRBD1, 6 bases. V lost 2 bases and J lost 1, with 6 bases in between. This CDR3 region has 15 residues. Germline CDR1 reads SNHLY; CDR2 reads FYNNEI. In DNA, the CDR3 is TGTGCCAGCAGTGAAAGGGGGTCTGGGGCCAACGTCCTGACTTTC. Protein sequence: CASSERGSGANVLTF.

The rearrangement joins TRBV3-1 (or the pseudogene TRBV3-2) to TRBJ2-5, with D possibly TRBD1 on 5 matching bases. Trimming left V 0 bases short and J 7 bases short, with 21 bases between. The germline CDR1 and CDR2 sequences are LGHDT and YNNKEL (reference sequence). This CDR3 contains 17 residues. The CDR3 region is CASSQDSPGTGYATQYF. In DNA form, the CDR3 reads TGTGCCAGCAGCCAAGATAGCCCGGGCACAGGTTATGCGACCCAGTACTTC.

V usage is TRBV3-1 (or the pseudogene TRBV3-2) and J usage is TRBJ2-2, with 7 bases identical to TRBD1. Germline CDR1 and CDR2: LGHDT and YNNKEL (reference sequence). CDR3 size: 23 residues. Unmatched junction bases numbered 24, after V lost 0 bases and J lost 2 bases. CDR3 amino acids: CASSQEGYRGPPIPSLNTGELFF. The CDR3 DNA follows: TGTGCCAGCAGCCAAGAGGGGTACAGGGGACCTCCTATTCCATCTCTAAACACCGGGGAGCTGTTTTTT.

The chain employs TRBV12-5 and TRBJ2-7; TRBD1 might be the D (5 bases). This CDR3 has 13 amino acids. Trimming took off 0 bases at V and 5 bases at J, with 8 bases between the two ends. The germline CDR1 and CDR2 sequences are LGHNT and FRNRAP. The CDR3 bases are TGTGCTAGTGGTTTGGTCCAGGGAAACGAGCAGTACTTC. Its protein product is CASGLVQGNEQYF.